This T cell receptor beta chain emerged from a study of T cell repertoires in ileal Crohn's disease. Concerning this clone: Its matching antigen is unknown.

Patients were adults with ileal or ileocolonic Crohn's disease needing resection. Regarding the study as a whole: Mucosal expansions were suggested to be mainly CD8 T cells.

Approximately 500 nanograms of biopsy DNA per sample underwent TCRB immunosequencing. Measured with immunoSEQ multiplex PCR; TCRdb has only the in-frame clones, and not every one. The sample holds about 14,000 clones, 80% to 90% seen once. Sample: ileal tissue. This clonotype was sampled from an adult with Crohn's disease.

CDR3 DNA sequence: TGCGCCAGCCGTCCGGGACACCGAACCTACGAGCAGTACTTC. It yields the protein CASRPGHRTYEQYF. The chain recombines TRBV10-1 with TRBJ2-7, with TRBD1 as a possible D gene (6 bases). Germline V gene sequence: CDR1 WNHNN, CDR2 SYGVQD (reference sequence). V shed 8 bases and J shed 2 bases, with 16 bases lying between them. There are 14 residues in the CDR3.